Listed here are 20 T cell receptor beta chains from one sample, sequenced in a study of cytomegalovirus exposure and HLA in healthy donors. PCR used 60 Vbeta primers and 13 Jbeta primers. Generated by immunoSEQ multiplex PCR, the TCRdb table keeps only in-frame clones and is missing some. The sample lists around 120,000 clones, 70% to 80% occurring once. The sample consisted of PBMCs. The source of these receptors is a woman aged 55-69 years in good health and CMV-seropositive.

CDR3 nucleotide sequence: TGTGCCAGCAGCGTAAACAGGGCCTCCTACAATGAGCAGTTCTTC. Translating it yields CASSVNRASYNEQFF. The chain employs TRBV9 and TRBJ2-1, with TRBD1 as a possible D gene (6 bases). V was pared by 1 base and J by 0 bases, with 8 bases between. There are 15 residues in the CDR3. CDR1 and CDR2 from the germline V gene are SGDLS and YYNGEE.

This chain links TRBV9 with TRBJ1-2; D ambiguous. CDR3 size: 13 residues. The germline V gene encodes CDR1 SGDLS and CDR2 YYNGEE. The germline V and J ends were trimmed by 0 bases and 5 bases, with 8 bases remaining between them. CDR3 nucleotide sequence: TGTGCCAGCAGCGTAGACGGGAAATATGGCTACACCTTC. This codes for CASSVDGKYGYTF.

This clone occurred a few times. The gene calls are TRBV19 and TRBJ1-1, with 12 bases aligning to TRBD1. Germline V gene lookup returns CDR1 LNHDA and CDR2 SQIVND (reference sequence). V shed 5 bases and J 3 bases; nucleotides not matched to a gene: 13. This CDR3 spans 18 amino acids. Here the CDR3 reads CASSPWGQGAMVDTEAFF. Here the CDR3 DNA reads TGTGCCAGTAGTCCCTGGGGACAGGGGGCGATGGTGGACACTGAAGCTTTCTTT.

The CDR3, as DNA: TGTGCCAGCAGACCCGGGACTAGCGAGCTTCAAGAGACCCAGTACTTC. It encodes CASRPGTSELQETQYF. This rearrangement joins TRBV5-4 to TRBJ2-5; TRBD2 agrees at 10 bases. The length of the CDR3 is 16 residues. The junction had 9 bases not matched to a gene; V was cut back by 5 bases and J by 2 bases. CDR1 is SGHNT and CDR2 is YYREEE in the germline V gene (reference sequence).

The chain employs TRBV6-1 and TRBJ1-1; D is unclear. The germline V gene has CDR1 MNHNS and CDR2 SASEGT. The CDR3 runs 13 residues. V lost 6 bases and J lost 2, with 10 bases in between. The chain's CDR3 is CASSLHPNTEAFF. CDR3 in DNA: TGTGCCAGCAGCTTACACCCTAACACTGAAGCTTTCTTT.

This rearrangement joins TRBV7-3 to TRBJ2-1; 9 positions agree with TRBD1. Germline V CDR1 and CDR2: SGHTA, FQGTGA. This CDR3 comprises 15 residues. Trimming took 4 bases from V and 5 from J; bases not matched to a gene: 6. CDR3 region: CASSSTGGKHNEQFF. DNA of the CDR3: TGTGCCAGCAGCTCTACAGGGGGCAAACACAATGAGCAGTTCTTC.

The chain has TRBV5-1 and TRBJ1-5; D is uncertain. The CDR3 sequence is 14 residues long. Trimming took 4 bases from V and 9 from J, leaving 17 bases between them. Germline V gives CDR1 SGHRS, CDR2 YFSETQ. The CDR3: CASSPEGSPLPQHF. For the CDR3, the DNA is TGCGCCAGCAGCCCGGAGGGTTCCCCGTTGCCCCAGCATTTT.

The DNA for the CDR3 is TGTGCCAGCAGTTACTCCCCTTCGACAGGGGGGAACGAACTGTTTTTT. Translating it yields CASSYSPSTGGNELFF. This chain joins TRBV6-6 and TRBJ1-4; 9 nucleotides align to TRBD1. The J segment lost 12 bases and the V segment lost 0 bases, leaving 11 bases of the junction unmatched. The V gene's germline CDR1 is MNHNY and CDR2 SVGAGI (reference sequence). CDR3 length equals 16 residues.

This clone was found a few times. The chain joins TRBV7-6 to TRBJ1-1, with D perhaps TRBD1 (5 bases). CDR1 and CDR2 from the germline V gene are SGHVS and FNYEAQ. There are 14 residues in the CDR3. With 2 bases removed from V and 4 bases from J, the gap between germline ends came to 11 bases. CDR3 coding DNA: TGTGCCAGCAGCTTATCTTTCGGGGGCACTGAAGCTTTCTTT. Amino acids: CASSLSFGGTEAFF. The variable domain in full, with the rest retrieved from reference TRBV7-6 and TRBJ1-1, is GAGVSQSPRYKVTKRGQDVALRCDPISGHVSLYWYRQALGQGPEFLTYFNYEAQQDKSGLPNDRFSAERPEGSISTLTIQRTEQRDSAMYRCASSLSFGGTEAFFGQGTRLTVV.

The rearrangement uses TRBV7-6 and TRBJ2-1, with 15 bases that match TRBD2. Germline V CDR1 and CDR2: SGHVS, FNYEAQ. The V gene end was trimmed by 4 bases and the J gene end by 7 bases; junction bases not matched to a gene: 5. The CDR3 is made up of 16 amino acids. In DNA form, the CDR3 reads TGTGCCAGCAGCTCCGGACTAGCGGGGGGGCGGAATGAGCAGTTCTTC. Residues: CASSSGLAGGRNEQFF.

About this clone itself: The same CDR3 arises from other DNA sequences in this sample as well. This chain links TRBV9 with TRBJ2-7; TRBD1 matches at 8 bases. The germline gives CDR1 SGDLS, CDR2 YYNGEE. CDR3 size: 15 residues. V lost 2 bases to trimming and J lost 4 bases; unmatched junction nucleotides: 8. CDR3 sequence reads: CASSVGQGPSYEQYF. The CDR3 DNA reads TGTGCCAGCAGCGTCGGACAGGGCCCCTCTTACGAGCAGTACTTC. The full variable domain, in which reference TRBV9 and TRBJ2-7 provide the parts outside the CDR3, is DSGVTQTPKHLITATGQRVTLRCSPRSGDLSVYWYQQSLDQGLQFLIQYYNGEERAKGNILERFSAQQFPDLHSELNLSSLELGDSALYFCASSVGQGPSYEQYFGPGTRLTVT.

The rearrangement uses TRBV5-1 and TRBJ2-3; a possible D gene is TRBD2 (6 bases). CDR3 length: 14 residues. V dropped 3 bases and J dropped 2 bases, with 10 bases sitting between them. Per the germline V gene, CDR1 is SGHRS and CDR2 is YFSETQ. The CDR3: CASSSGDPTDTQYF. In nucleotides, the CDR3 is TGCGCCAGCAGCTCGGGGGATCCCACAGATACGCAGTATTTT.

This clone was recorded a few times. The chain carries TRBV29-1 and TRBJ2-5; 7 nucleotides agree with TRBD2. The germline V gene has CDR1 SQVTM and CDR2 ANQGSEA. V was clipped by 6 bases and J by 1 base; unmatched bases: 2. This CDR3 has 12 residues. CDR3 nucleotides: TGCAGCGTAGCGGGGAGCCAAGAGACCCAGTACTTC. Its translation: CSVAGSQETQYF.

CDR3 DNA: TGTGCCAGTAGTATAGGTGCGGCTAATGAAAAACTGTTTTTT. Its translation is CASSIGAANEKLFF. V and J are TRBV19 and TRBJ1-4, with D unresolved. Deletions cut 1 base from V and 3 bases from J, with 6 bases between. The CDR3 runs to 14 residues. CDR1 is LNHDA, CDR2 SQIVND, per germline (reference sequence).

The chain employs TRBV28 and TRBJ2-7, with 7 positions matching TRBD1. The CDR3 sequence is 15 residues long. From germline, CDR1 is MDHEN and CDR2 SYDVKM. The J segment lost 6 bases and the V segment lost 3 bases, leaving 11 bases of the junction unmatched. CDR3 loop: CASSFGGAGGSEQYF. The CDR3 nucleotides read TGTGCCAGCAGTTTTGGTGGGGCAGGGGGAAGCGAGCAGTACTTC.

The chain employs TRBV7-9 and TRBJ1-1; 9 bases match TRBD1. Germline V gene sequence: CDR1 SEHNR, CDR2 FQNEAQ (reference sequence). The CDR3 spans 16 residues. The trim removed 5 bases at V and 3 bases at J, leaving 10 bases unmatched. CDR3 DNA: TGTGCCAGCAGCCCAGGGACAGGGCCTGTGGACACTGAAGCTTTCTTT. Protein: CASSPGTGPVDTEAFF.

The rearrangement uses TRBV5-1 and TRBJ1-6, with D unclear. Germline-derived CDR1 and CDR2 are SGHRS and YFSETQ. V lost 7 bases, J lost 7 bases, and 15 bases lay in between. This CDR3 has 14 residues. The CDR3 reads CASWRGSGNSPLHF. The CDR3 DNA follows: TGCGCCAGCTGGAGAGGTAGCGGCAATTCACCCCTCCACTTT. Supplemented by reference TRBV5-1 and TRBJ1-6, the full variable domain reads KAGVTQTPRYLIKTRGQQVTLSCSPISGHRSVSWYQQTPGQGLQFLFEYFSETQRNKGNFPGRFSGRQFSNSRSEMNVSTLELGDSALYLCASWRGSGNSPLHFGNGTRLTVT.

The V and J genes are TRBV29-1 and TRBJ1-1; D gene unclear. CDR3 size: 14 residues. The V end lost 6 bases, the J end lost 10 bases, and 24 bases lay between the germline ends. CDR1 and CDR2 from the germline V gene are SQVTM and ANQGSEA. The CDR3 loop reads CSVSGGSELRGAFF. The DNA of the CDR3 is TGCAGCGTATCGGGAGGCAGCGAATTAAGAGGAGCTTTCTTT.

The CDR3 bases are TGCGCCAGCAGCCAGACTAGCGGAAGAGCGGAGACCCAGTACTTC. This translates into CASSQTSGRAETQYF. This chain connects TRBV5-1 to TRBJ2-5; 9 nucleotides match TRBD2. Germline V gene data show CDR1 as SGHRS and CDR2 as YFSETQ. The CDR3 is made up of 15 amino acids. The trim removed 4 bases at V and 5 bases at J, leaving 9 bases unmatched. Combining the CDR3 with reference TRBV5-1 and TRBJ2-5 gives the whole variable domain KAGVTQTPRYLIKTRGQQVTLSCSPISGHRSVSWYQQTPGQGLQFLFEYFSETQRNKGNFPGRFSGRQFSNSRSEMNVSTLELGDSALYLCASSQTSGRAETQYFGPGTRLLVL.

The rearrangement uses TRBV5-1 and TRBJ1-6; tentatively, D is TRBD1 (5 bases). The CDR3 sequence is 18 residues long. Germline loops: CDR1 SGHRS, CDR2 YFSETQ. Trimming removed 4 bases from V and 2 bases from J, with 19 bases in between. The CDR3 nucleotides are TGCGCCAGCAGCCGAGGGGACCAGGGAGGGGCCTATAATTCACCCCTCCACTTT. This sequence encodes CASSRGDQGGAYNSPLHF.